The 22 T cell receptor beta chains in this list originate from one sample, sequenced in a study of OX40 agonist ivuxolimab in advanced cancers. The table came from immunoSEQ multiplex PCR; TCRdb's copy has only in-frame clones and leaves some out. The repertoire holds 13,000 to 15,000 clones, with 80% as singletons. The sample consisted of CD4+ or CD8+ T cells sorted from blood, taken in a trial of the OX40 agonist ivuxolimab. Receptors originate from an adult with an advanced solid tumor such as melanoma, head and neck, liver or kidney cancer.

The V and J genes are TRBV21-1 and TRBJ1-4; TRBD1 is the table's D call and was not checked against the DNA. TRBV21-1 is recorded as a pseudogene. CDR3 size: 18 residues. CDR3 DNA: TGTGCCAGCAGCTCACACCGGGACAGGGGTTCTCCTTATGAAAAACTGTTTTTT. Its translation is CASSSHRDRGSPYEKLFF.

This clone was seen more than once but under ten times. V gene TRBV2 combines with J gene TRBJ2-7, with D unclear. V was shortened by 3 bases and J by 7 bases, with 10 bases between the two germline ends. This CDR3 is built from 12 residues. Germline V gene sequence: CDR1 SNHLY, CDR2 FYNNEI. The CDR3 coding sequence is TGTGCCAGCAGTGACGAGGCGCGGGAGCAGTACTTC. Amino acid sequence: CASSDEAREQYF. Using reference TRBV2 and TRBJ2-7 for the parts outside the CDR3, the full variable domain is EPEVTQTPSHQVTQMGQEVILRCVPISNHLYFYWYRQILGQKVEFLVSFYNNEISEKSEIFDDQFSVERPDGSNFTLKIRSTKLEDSAMYFCASSDEAREQYFGPGTRLTVT.

The chain links TRBV28 to TRBJ2-7; 8 bases align to TRBD1. The ends lost 5 bases at V and 5 bases at J; junction bases unmatched: 11. Germline loops: CDR1 MDHEN, CDR2 SYDVKM. The CDR3 has 15 residues. CDR3 nucleotide sequence: TGTGCCAGCAGTGATCCCCGGACAGGGCTGGACGAGCAGTACTTC. It yields the protein CASSDPRTGLDEQYF.

This clone showed up just a few times. The chain employs TRBV4-2 and TRBJ2-1; D remains unclear. The CDR3 has 12 residues. Germline assignment: CDR1 LGHNA and CDR2 YNFKEQ. With 1 base removed from V and 7 bases from J, the gap between germline ends came to 5 bases. The CDR3 DNA reads TGTGCCAGCAGCCAAGGCTGGAATGAGCAGTTCTTC. Translated, it gives CASSQGWNEQFF.

The genes are TRBV29-1 and TRBJ2-7; possibly TRBD1 or TRBD2 for D (6 bases each). The CDR3 consists of 13 residues. V was cut by 6 bases and J by 3 bases, with 15 bases left in between. From germline, CDR1 is SQVTM and CDR2 ANQGSEA. The CDR3 DNA reads as TGCAGCGTCGCCTTCAGGGGAGGCTACGAGCAGTACTTC. It encodes CSVAFRGGYEQYF.

This clone ranks as medium-sized. Additional DNA sequences in this sample encode the identical CDR3. The rearrangement links TRBV6-6 to TRBJ2-7; D not certain. Germline values: CDR1 MNHNY, CDR2 SVGAGI (reference sequence). CDR3 size: 12 residues. V shed 0 bases and J shed 7 bases, with 7 bases lying between them. The DNA for the CDR3 is TGTGCCAGCAGTTACTCGGCTGGGGAGCAGTACTTC. Its protein is CASSYSAGEQYF.

The chain is built from TRBV27 and TRBJ2-7, with TRBD1 identical over 12 bases. The CDR3 consists of 14 residues. Germline CDR1 and CDR2: MNHEY and SMNVEV (reference sequence). V lost 7 bases to trimming and J lost 6 bases; unmatched junction nucleotides: 7. The CDR3 spells CASTAGTGGLEQYF. CDR3 coding DNA: TGTGCCAGCACCGCCGGGACAGGGGGCCTCGAGCAGTACTTC.

The V and J genes are TRBV6-5 and TRBJ1-5; a weak D match, TRBD1 (5 bases). The CDR3 covers 15 residues. V was clipped by 0 bases and J by 3 bases, with 9 bases between them. CDR1 is MNHEY, CDR2 SVGAGI, per germline. CDR3 coding DNA: TGTGCCAGCAGTTACTCGGCAGGGTCCAATCAGCCCCAGCATTTT. Amino acids: CASSYSAGSNQPQHF.

V and J are TRBV11-1 and TRBJ2-7; 7 bases match TRBD2. Germline V CDR1 and CDR2: SGHAT, FQDESV (reference sequence). The CDR3 covers 13 residues. V lost 6 bases and J lost 2; bases outside the gene matches: 4. The CDR3 region is CASSSGLAYEQYF. CDR3 sequence (DNA): TGTGCCAGCAGTTCCGGACTAGCCTACGAGCAGTACTTC.

The J gene is TRBJ2-2, the V gene TRBV29-1; D is possibly TRBD1 or TRBD2 (5 bases each). The CDR3 totals 13 residues. Germline lookup yields CDR1 SQVTM and CDR2 ANQGSEA. Trimming took off 4 bases at V and 1 base at J, with 7 bases between the two ends. The CDR3 sequence is CSVVRGNTGELFF. DNA of the CDR3: TGCAGCGTTGTGAGGGGGAACACCGGGGAGCTGTTTTTT.

The chain is built from TRBV9 and TRBJ2-1, with D possibly TRBD2 on 7 matching bases. V dropped 1 base and J dropped 3 bases, with 17 bases sitting between them. This CDR3 is 17 amino acids long. Germline values: CDR1 SGDLS, CDR2 YYNGEE. CDR3 loop: CASSVYAEGGYYNEQFF. The DNA for the CDR3 is TGTGCCAGCAGCGTATATGCCGAGGGGGGGTACTACAATGAGCAGTTCTTC.

V gene TRBV5-1 combines with J gene TRBJ2-2, with D possibly called TRBD1 or TRBD2 (5 bases each). Per germline, CDR1 SGHRS and CDR2 YFSETQ. The CDR3 has 16 amino acids. V was clipped by 4 bases and J by 5 bases, with 18 bases between them. Here the CDR3 reads CASSPPGQGRTGELFF. For the CDR3, the DNA is TGCGCCAGCAGCCCGCCGGGGCAGGGACGAACCGGGGAGCTGTTTTTT.

Note on this clone: It may be a read error: a sequence one base away is much more abundant. The chain couples TRBV28 to TRBJ2-7, with D unresolved. Trimming cost V 3 bases and J 0 bases, with 0 bases left between them. The V gene's germline CDR1 is MDHEN and CDR2 SYDVKM. The CDR3 has 11 residues. The CDR3 loop is CASSFSYEQYF. The CDR3 DNA sequence: TGTGCCAGCAGTTTCTCCTACGAGCAGTACTTC. Full variable domain (remainder filled in from reference TRBV28 and TRBJ2-7): DVKVTQSSRYLVKRTGEKVFLECVQDMDHENMFWYRQDPGLGLRLIYFSYDVKMKEKGDIPEGYSVSREKKERFSLILESASTNQTSMYLCASSFSYEQYFGPGTRLTVT.

The CDR3 coding sequence is TGTGCCAGCAGCGGACGGGACGATAGGGATACGCAGTATTTT. Its protein is CASSGRDDRDTQYF. The chain links TRBV9 to TRBJ2-3; D possibly matches TRBD1 or TRBD2 (5 bases each). Germline values: CDR1 SGDLS, CDR2 YYNGEE. V was clipped by 3 bases and J by 6 bases, with 14 bases between them. The CDR3 is made up of 14 amino acids.

The V call is TRBV7-9, the J call TRBJ2-2; 10 positions match TRBD1. Germline lookup yields CDR1 SEHNR and CDR2 FQNEAQ (reference sequence). CDR3 length: 14 amino acids. Trimming at V came to 6 bases and at J to 8 bases, leaving 6 bases not matched to a gene. This CDR3 is CASRQTGGLGELFF. The CDR3 bases are TGTGCCAGCAGACAGACAGGGGGCTTAGGGGAGCTGTTTTTT. Together with reference TRBV7-9 and TRBJ2-2, the CDR3 gives the full variable domain: DTGVSQNPRHKITKRGQNVTFRCDPISEHNRLYWYRQTLGQGPEFLTYFQNEAQLEKSRLLSDRFSAERPKGSFSTLEIQRTEQGDSAMYLCASRQTGGLGELFFGEGSRLTVL.

In this sample, this clone turned up once. The J gene is TRBJ2-7, the V gene TRBV6-6; TRBD2 aligns across 12 bases. CDR3 length: 15 residues. V lost 7 bases, J lost 3 bases, and 7 bases stayed unmatched. The germline V gene has CDR1 MNHNY and CDR2 SVGAGI (reference sequence). CDR3: CASTLRTSGIYEQYF. DNA for the CDR3: TGTGCCAGCACTCTCCGGACTAGCGGGATCTACGAGCAGTACTTC.

DNA of the CDR3: TGTGCCAGCAGTTTATCTAGTCCCTCCTACAATGAGCAGTTCTTC. It is translated as CASSLSSPSYNEQFF. This rearrangement joins TRBV27 to TRBJ2-1; D gene unclear. Trimming pared 0 bases from V and 0 bases from J, leaving 6 bases between. The CDR3 is made up of 15 amino acids. The germline V gene encodes CDR1 MNHEY and CDR2 SMNVEV (reference sequence).

The chain employs TRBV11-3 and TRBJ2-3; no clear D gene. The CDR3 length is 15 residues. Germline V gene sequence: CDR1 SGHNT, CDR2 YENEEA. The germline V and J ends were trimmed by 3 bases and 4 bases, with 14 bases remaining between them. The DNA of the CDR3 is TGTGCCAGCAGCTTTGGTACGAGTGGTGCAGATACGCAGTATTTT. Protein: CASSFGTSGADTQYF.

This rearrangement joins TRBV2 to TRBJ2-1; 11 positions match TRBD1. CDR1 and CDR2 (germline): SNHLY, FYNNEI. There are 14 residues in the CDR3. The V gene end was trimmed by 4 bases and the J gene end by 7 bases; junction bases not matched to a gene: 3. CDR3 sequence reads: CASSGTGGWNEQFF. As DNA, the CDR3 is TGTGCCAGCAGTGGGACAGGGGGCTGGAATGAGCAGTTCTTC. Full variable domain (rest looked up from reference TRBV2 and TRBJ2-1): EPEVTQTPSHQVTQMGQEVILRCVPISNHLYFYWYRQILGQKVEFLVSFYNNEISEKSEIFDDQFSVERPDGSNFTLKIRSTKLEDSAMYFCASSGTGGWNEQFFGPGTRLTVL.

The sample holds one count of this clone. The rearrangement uses TRBV6-5 and TRBJ2-7; D not resolved. There are 14 residues in the CDR3. Germline V gene sequence: CDR1 MNHEY, CDR2 SVGAGI. V was trimmed by 6 bases and J by 2 bases, leaving 14 bases between them. The CDR3: CASSSFDVTYEQYF. The CDR3 DNA follows: TGTGCCAGCAGCTCCTTTGATGTTACCTACGAGCAGTACTTC.

The chain recombines TRBV7-9 with TRBJ2-3, with D possibly being TRBD1 (6 bases). Deletions cut 5 bases from V and 3 bases from J, with 21 bases between. This CDR3 region has 17 residues. Germline loops: CDR1 SEHNR, CDR2 FQNEAQ (reference sequence). The CDR3 region is CASSQQLRTVVTDTQYF. For the CDR3, the DNA is TGTGCCAGCAGCCAACAACTAAGGACAGTGGTGACAGATACGCAGTATTTT.

By share, this clone ranks as medium-sized. The same CDR3 arises from other DNA sequences in this sample as well. The chain carries TRBV27 and TRBJ1-5; weak D call: TRBD1 (6 bases). Germline assignment: CDR1 MNHEY and CDR2 SMNVEV (reference sequence). With 1 base removed from V and 7 bases from J, the gap between germline ends came to 8 bases. The CDR3 is 13 residues long. CDR3 protein: CASSLWGGQPQHF. CDR3 coding DNA: TGTGCCAGCAGTTTATGGGGGGGCCAGCCCCAGCATTTT.